The text below deals with one T cell receptor (beta chain). The CDR3 consists of 14 residues. Per the germline V gene, CDR1 is LGHDT and CDR2 is YNNKEL (reference sequence). V was clipped by 5 bases and J by 2 bases, with 7 bases between them. Profiling relied on immunoSEQ multiplex PCR, and the TCRdb table lists in-frame clones only, not all of them. The sample yields about 200,000 clones, about 77% seen once. This specimen comes from a study of blood T cell repertoires in COVID-19. Overall study context: There were acute and convalescent COVID-19 samples, and they came from the United States, Italy and Spain. The cDNA or gDNA used as material had been derived from T cells, B-cell-depleted T cells, or PBMCs.

The sequenced sample was PBMCs or T cells enriched from blood (not recorded which). The TCR comes from a woman in her 50s with acute COVID-19. The chain uses TRBV3-1 (or the pseudogene TRBV3-2) and TRBJ1-6; maybe TRBD1 (6 bases). The CDR3 DNA follows: TGTGCCAGCAGCAACAGGGCCTATAATTCACCCCTCCACTTT. Translating gives CASSNRAYNSPLHF.